The 17 T cell receptor beta chains reported below all come from one sample, sequenced in a study of T-cell reconstitution after alpha-beta-depleted transplantation in children. Molecular barcoding with unique molecular identifiers was used for the TCRbeta library. MiXCR, run by TCRdb on the PCR reads, gives a single entry per CDR3 protein. The table lists 700,000 to 950,000 distinct CDR3 sequences, 16% of them singletons, with about 5% in the top ten. The source was PBMCs, mostly from graft donor cells, collected 360 days after TCRalphabeta/CD19-depleted stem cell transplant. Source of these receptors: a male patient between 5 and 17 years old who had a stem cell transplant for acute lymphoblastic leukemia, so the T cells may come from the graft donor.

This clonotype appeared many times. The V and J genes are TRBV20-1 and TRBJ2-1, with 12 bases identical to TRBD2. Unmatched junction bases numbered 12, after V lost 2 bases and J lost 7 bases. This CDR3 spans 17 amino acids. Germline assignment: CDR1 DFQATT and CDR2 SNEGSKA (reference sequence). CDR3 DNA: TGCAGTGCTAGAATCTCCCAGACTAGCGGGAGTCAGAATGAGCAGTTCTTC. Protein sequence: CSARISQTSGSQNEQFF.

This clonotype appeared a few times. V usage is TRBV9 and J usage is TRBJ2-5; D could derive from TRBD1 or TRBD2 (6 bases each). Germline-derived CDR1 and CDR2 are SGDLS and YYNGEE. The CDR3 spans 14 residues. V was cut by 4 bases and J by 5 bases, with 15 bases left in between. CDR3 nucleotide sequence: TGTGCCAGCAGCTCCTCCGGGGGCATGGAGACCCAGTACTTC. This encodes CASSSSGGMETQYF.

The V gene is TRBV11-2, the J gene TRBJ2-7; D possibly corresponds to TRBD1 (6 bases). CDR3 size: 15 residues. With 3 bases removed from V and 2 bases from J, the gap between germline ends came to 14 bases. CDR1 is SGHAT and CDR2 is FQNNGV in the germline V gene. CDR3 region: CASSLAAGQPYEQYF. The DNA of the CDR3 is TGTGCCAGCAGCTTGGCCGCCGGACAGCCCTACGAGCAGTACTTC. Using reference TRBV11-2 and TRBJ2-7 for the parts outside the CDR3, the full variable domain is EAGVAQSPRYKIIEKRQSVAFWCNPISGHATLYWYQQILGQGPKLLIQFQNNGVVDDSQLPKDRFSAERLKGVDSTLKIQPAKLEDSAVYLCASSLAAGQPYEQYFGPGTRLTVT.

This chain connects TRBV3-1 to TRBJ2-3, with a weak D call TRBD2 (6 bases). Germline V gene sequence: CDR1 LGHDT, CDR2 YNNKEL (reference sequence). CDR3 length: 15 amino acids. Trimming left V 0 bases short and J 6 bases short, with 13 bases between. This CDR3 reads CASSQDGLALDTQYF. As DNA, the CDR3 is TGTGCCAGCAGCCAAGACGGTCTAGCGCTGGATACGCAGTATTTT.

V is TRBV6-1 and J is TRBJ2-3, with 13 positions matching TRBD2. The germline CDR1 and CDR2 sequences are MNHNS and SASEGT. The junction had 6 bases not matched to a gene; V was cut back by 5 bases and J by 7 bases. The CDR3 has 15 residues. The CDR3 loop is CASSPLAGGPHTQYF. For the CDR3, the DNA is TGTGCCAGCAGTCCACTAGCGGGAGGGCCGCATACGCAGTATTTT.

This clonotype was recorded at least ten times. This sequence joins TRBV27 and TRBJ2-2, with D tentatively TRBD2 (5 bases). This CDR3 is built from 16 residues. V shed 2 bases and J shed 0 bases, with 10 bases lying between them. CDR1 is MNHEY, CDR2 SMNVEV, per germline (reference sequence). In DNA, the CDR3 is TGTGCCAGCAGTTTAGATCCGGGGACGAACACCGGGGAGCTGTTTTTT. Amino acids: CASSLDPGTNTGELFF.

The V call is TRBV29-1, the J call TRBJ2-1, with D unclear. The V end was cut by 1 base, the J end by 7 bases, with 17 bases between. This CDR3 spans 15 amino acids. Germline V lookup: CDR1 SQVTM, CDR2 ANQGSEA. The chain's CDR3 is CSVEGYALWANEQFF. CDR3 nucleotide sequence: TGCAGCGTTGAAGGCTACGCCCTCTGGGCTAATGAGCAGTTCTTC.

In this sample, this clonotype turned up a few times. The V and J genes are TRBV7-2 and TRBJ2-7; no clear D gene. The ends were cut back, 5 bases at V and 3 bases at J, with 8 bases in the middle. The V gene's germline CDR1 is SGHTA and CDR2 FQGNSA. The CDR3 is 12 residues long. DNA of the CDR3: TGTGCCAGCAGCCCCCCATTCTACGAGCAGTACTTC. Translated, it gives CASSPPFYEQYF.

This clonotype has just one count. The chain employs TRBV4-1 and TRBJ2-1; the D is unclear. The CDR3 covers 15 residues. V gave up 4 bases and J gave up 2 bases, with 12 bases separating them. Germline V gene sequence: CDR1 MGHRA, CDR2 YSYEKL. CDR3 in amino acids: CASSPSSGPYNEQFF. The CDR3 coding sequence is TGCGCCAGCAGCCCAAGCTCAGGCCCCTACAATGAGCAGTTCTTC.

The rearrangement links TRBV3-1 to TRBJ2-5, with D maybe TRBD1 (5 bases). The germline CDR1 and CDR2 sequences are LGHDT and YNNKEL (reference sequence). Between the trimmed V and J ends, which lost 3 bases and 0 bases, there was a span of 8 bases. This CDR3 is 14 amino acids long. For the CDR3, the DNA is TGTGCCAGCAGCCAGCCAGGGAACCAAGAGACCCAGTACTTC. Protein: CASSQPGNQETQYF.

This clonotype came up a few times. The chain has TRBV11-1 and TRBJ2-3; 8 bases line up with TRBD1. Germline assignment: CDR1 SGHAT and CDR2 FQDESV (reference sequence). This CDR3 contains 21 residues. V dropped 4 bases and J dropped 3; count of bases not matched to a gene: 24. CDR3 sequence (DNA): TGTGCCAGCAGCTCCTTCACGCTCCCCAGGGGTTCGGACAGGGTTACAGATACGCAGTATTTT. It codes for CASSSFTLPRGSDRVTDTQYF.

This clonotype was seen a few times. V gene TRBV2 combines with J gene TRBJ2-7; D gene uncertain. V lost 6 bases and J 5 bases, leaving 20 bases between the germline ends. The length of the CDR3 is 15 residues. Germline V gene data show CDR1 as SNHLY and CDR2 as FYNNEI. CDR3 coding DNA: TGTGCCAGCAGAGGTAGGGCGGATCAAATCCACGAGCAGTACTTC. Encoded protein: CASRGRADQIHEQYF. Full variable domain (outside the CDR3, taken from reference TRBV2 and TRBJ2-7): EPEVTQTPSHQVTQMGQEVILRCVPISNHLYFYWYRQILGQKVEFLVSFYNNEISEKSEIFDDQFSVERPDGSNFTLKIRSTKLEDSAMYFCASRGRADQIHEQYFGPGTRLTVT.

This clonotype has just a few counts. The rearrangement joins TRBV15 to TRBJ2-7; tentative D call: TRBD1 (5 bases). CDR1 and CDR2 (germline): LNHNV, YYDKDF (reference sequence). V shed 1 base and J shed 3 bases, with 28 bases lying between them. This CDR3 has 20 residues. The CDR3 bases are TGTGCCACCAGCAGAGGTTTGGGCCCAGGACACTCAACCCCCTACTACGAGCAGTACTTC. It yields the protein CATSRGLGPGHSTPYYEQYF.

V usage is TRBV5-1 and J usage is TRBJ2-7, with D perhaps assigned TRBD1 or TRBD2 (5 bases each). V was clipped by 1 base and J by 4 bases, with 18 bases between them. The CDR3 length is 16 residues. The germline CDR1 and CDR2 sequences are SGHRS and YFSETQ. The CDR3 is CASSLSGTPSSYEQYF. CDR3 sequence (DNA): TGCGCCAGCAGCTTGTCCGGGACCCCCTCCTCGTACGAGCAGTACTTC.

The genes are TRBV12-3 or TRBV12-4 and TRBJ2-7, with 7 bases fitting TRBD2. The length of the CDR3 is 15 residues. Unmatched junction bases numbered 11, after V lost 6 bases and J lost 3 bases. In DNA form, the CDR3 reads TGTGCCAGCAGGAGGGGAGGGAGGGCTAACTACGAGCAGTACTTC. Its protein is CASRRGGRANYEQYF.

This clonotype has at least ten counts. The J gene is TRBJ2-1, the V gene TRBV12-3 or TRBV12-4; D not certain. The CDR3 consists of 11 residues. Trimming took off 6 bases at V and 7 bases at J, with 7 bases between the two ends. Here the CDR3 DNA reads TGTGCCAGCAGGATGTGGAATGAGCAGTTCTTC. Protein product: CASRMWNEQFF.

In its sample, this clonotype was seen a few times. This chain links TRBV5-1 with TRBJ2-4; D unclear. This CDR3 has 15 residues. Germline V gene data show CDR1 as SGHRS and CDR2 as YFSETQ. V was clipped by 4 bases and J by 3 bases, with 14 bases between them. The CDR3 loop is CASSPIDVSKNIQYF. The CDR3 coding sequence is TGCGCCAGCAGCCCCATTGACGTCAGCAAAAACATTCAGTACTTC.